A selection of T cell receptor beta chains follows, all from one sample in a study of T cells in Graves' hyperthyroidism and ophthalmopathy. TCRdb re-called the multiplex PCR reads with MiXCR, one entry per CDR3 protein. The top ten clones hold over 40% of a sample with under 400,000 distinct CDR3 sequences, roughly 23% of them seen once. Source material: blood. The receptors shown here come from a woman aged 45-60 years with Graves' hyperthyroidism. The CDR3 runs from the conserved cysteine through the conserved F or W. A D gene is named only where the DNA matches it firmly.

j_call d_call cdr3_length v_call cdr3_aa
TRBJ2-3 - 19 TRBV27 CASSLPPVLGAFGTDTQYF
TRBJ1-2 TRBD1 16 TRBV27 CASSPTRDRGDYGYTF
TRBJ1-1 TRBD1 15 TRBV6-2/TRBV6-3 CASSPISTGPTEAFF
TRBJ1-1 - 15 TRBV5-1 CASSLGQVQHTEAFF
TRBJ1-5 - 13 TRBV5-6 CANRPHSNQPQHF
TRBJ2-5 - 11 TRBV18 CASSLDRESDF
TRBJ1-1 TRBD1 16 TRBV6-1 CASSEASGGMNTEAFF
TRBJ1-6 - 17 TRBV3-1 CASSHGRLSSYNSPLHF
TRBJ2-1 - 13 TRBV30 CAWSHRSGNEQFF
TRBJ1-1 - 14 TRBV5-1 CASSFGGYNTEAFF
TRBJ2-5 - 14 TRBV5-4 CASQIADYQETQYF
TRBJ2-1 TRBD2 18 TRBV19 CASSMGGEREGKYNEQFF
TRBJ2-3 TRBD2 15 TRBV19 CASSGGLAVSDTQYF
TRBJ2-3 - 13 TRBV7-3 CASSLPGGTTQYF
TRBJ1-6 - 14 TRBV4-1 CASARWGGESPLHF
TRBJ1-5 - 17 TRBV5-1 CASSLESWGRGNQPQHF
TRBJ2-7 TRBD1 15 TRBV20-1 CSARAMSGTGYEQYF
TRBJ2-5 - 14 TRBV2 CASSQKSWYETQYF
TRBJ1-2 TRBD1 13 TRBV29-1 CSVESGQGVGYTF
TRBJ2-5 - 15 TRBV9 CASSVGATALETQYF
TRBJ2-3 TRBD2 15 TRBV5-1 CASSPSGRPTDTQYF
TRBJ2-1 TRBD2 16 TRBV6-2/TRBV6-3 CASSYSGTSGRSEQFF
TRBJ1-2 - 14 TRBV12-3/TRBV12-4 CASSSKGSSGGYTF
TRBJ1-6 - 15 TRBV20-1 CSASDRWTPNSPLHF
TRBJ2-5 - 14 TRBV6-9 CASSYGGSQETQYF
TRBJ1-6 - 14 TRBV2 CASSLLGDNSPLHF
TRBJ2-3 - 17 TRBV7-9 CASSSSWTPTSTDTQYF
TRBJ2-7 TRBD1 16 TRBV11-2 CASSLVEQGFAYEQYF
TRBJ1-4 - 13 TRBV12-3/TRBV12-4 CASRRDTNEKLFF
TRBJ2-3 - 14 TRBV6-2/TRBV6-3 CASSSSGLSDTQYF
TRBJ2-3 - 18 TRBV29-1 CSVEVLAGTSKSTDTQYF
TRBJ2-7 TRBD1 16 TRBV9 CASSVDPTGATYEQYF
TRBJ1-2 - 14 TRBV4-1 CASSQTGQRYGYTF
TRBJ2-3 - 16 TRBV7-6 CASSLAPGTDTDTQYF
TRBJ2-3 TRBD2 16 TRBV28 CASTPGGMISTDTQYF
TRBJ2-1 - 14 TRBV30 CAWGRQFGYNEQFF
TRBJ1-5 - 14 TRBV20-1 CSAFLQGNNQPQHF
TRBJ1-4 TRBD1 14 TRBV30 CAWSGGQGAKKLVF
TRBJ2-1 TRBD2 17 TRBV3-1 CASRQGPRGSSYNEQFF
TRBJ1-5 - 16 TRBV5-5 CASSLDWRGGFQPQHF
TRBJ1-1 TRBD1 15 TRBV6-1 CASSPRQGGGTEAFF
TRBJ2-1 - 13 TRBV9 CASSPTGGDEQFF
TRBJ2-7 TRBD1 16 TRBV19 CATRPRRGQGTGEQYF
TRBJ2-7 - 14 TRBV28 CASSLGLPGWGQYF
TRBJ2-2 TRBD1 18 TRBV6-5 CASSYLGQGYTNTGELFF
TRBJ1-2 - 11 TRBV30 CAWSQEYGYTF
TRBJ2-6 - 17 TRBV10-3 CAISGEGRESGANVLTF
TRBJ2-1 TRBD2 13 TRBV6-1 CASRSGRYNEQFF
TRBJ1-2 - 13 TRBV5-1 CASSLGENYGYTF
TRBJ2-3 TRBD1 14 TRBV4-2 CASSQTDRGLSQYF
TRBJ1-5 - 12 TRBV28 CASTRQVQPQHF
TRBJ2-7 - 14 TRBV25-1 CASSGWGSSYEQYF
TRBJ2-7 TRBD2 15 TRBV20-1 CSVQQAGGRIYEQYF
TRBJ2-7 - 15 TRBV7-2 CANSLTIYTAYEQYF
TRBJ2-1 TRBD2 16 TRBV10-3 CAISERSQRGGNEQFF
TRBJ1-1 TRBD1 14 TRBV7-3 CASSLTGLNTEAFF
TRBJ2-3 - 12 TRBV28 CASSYRTDTQYF